This section outlines one T cell receptor beta chain sequence together with its context. This entry is derived from a study of blood T cell repertoires in COVID-19. The wider study: Samples came from the United States, Italy and Spain, spanning acute and convalescent COVID-19.

Participants spanned ages roughly 18 to 90 years and resided in roughly 22 US areas. The study counted Cohort 3 donors as recovered given two negative PCRs, clearance, or symptom resolution. The CDR3 runs to 16 residues. Trimming at V came to 4 bases and at J to 0 bases, leaving 9 bases not matched to a gene. Germline V gene sequence: CDR1 SGHRS, CDR2 YFSETQ. Method: immunoSEQ multiplex PCR; TCRdb's copy keeps in-frame clones and lacks some. Among around 130,000 clones, roughly four fifths were seen once, and the ten largest hold about 20%. The TCR was taken from a man aged 30 to 45 who had recovered from COVID-19. The source material was PBMCs or T cells enriched from blood (not recorded which). The chain combines TRBV5-1 with TRBJ2-5; 7 nucleotides align to TRBD2. The CDR3 DNA reads TGCGCCAGCAGCCCTCTGGCGGGGGTGTACCAAGAGACCCAGTACTTC. This sequence encodes CASSPLAGVYQETQYF.